This entry lists 28 T cell receptor beta chains sequenced from one sample in a study of T cell responses to AZD1222 COVID-19 vaccine. TCRdb's copy holds only in-frame clones and misses some; the assay was immunoSEQ multiplex PCR. The sample shows roughly 110,000 clones, roughly 87% of them seen only once. The material sequenced was peripheral blood, taken on day 0 of AZD1222 vaccination. All receptors derive from an adult in good health.

The chain uses TRBV21-1 and TRBJ2-2. TRBV21-1 has pseudogene status. The length of the CDR3 is 19 residues. CDR3: CASSMPGQGTSDSTGELFF. Here the CDR3 DNA reads TGTGCCAGCAGCATGCCGGGACAGGGGACTAGCGACAGCACCGGGGAGCTGTTTTTT.

The chain uses TRBV9 and TRBJ2-7; unclear D gene. Germline V gene data show CDR1 as SGDLS and CDR2 as YYNGEE. V was clipped by 0 bases and J by 6 bases, with 16 bases between them. This CDR3 has 15 amino acids. The CDR3 coding sequence is TGTGCCAGCAGCGTAGCTGCCACTCCCGGCGGCGAGCAGTACTTC. Protein: CASSVAATPGGEQYF.

V is TRBV6-1 and J is TRBJ1-1; no clear D gene. CDR3 length: 14 residues. Looked up from germline, CDR1 is MNHNS and CDR2 is SASEGT. V lost 2 bases and J lost 3, with 10 bases in between. CDR3 amino acids: CASSETWRDTEAFF. The CDR3 DNA reads as TGTGCCAGCAGTGAAACCTGGAGGGACACTGAAGCTTTCTTT.

The chain uses TRBV2 and TRBJ1-3; unclear D gene. Per the germline V gene, CDR1 is SNHLY and CDR2 is FYNNEI. Trimming stripped 4 bases from V and 9 bases from J, with 13 bases between. The CDR3 sequence is 13 residues long. CDR3 amino acids: CASSVGSLGTIYF. The CDR3 DNA is TGTGCCAGCAGTGTGGGGTCCCTAGGCACCATATATTTT.

The V and J genes are TRBV27 and TRBJ1-6; no firm D call. The CDR3 length is 13 residues. From germline, CDR1 is MNHEY and CDR2 SMNVEV (reference sequence). The ends were cut back, 1 base at V and 7 bases at J, with 5 bases in the middle. CDR3 region: CASSLFSNSPLHF. CDR3 coding DNA: TGTGCCAGCAGTTTATTCAGCAATTCACCCCTCCACTTT.

The chain joins TRBV18 to TRBJ2-3; perhaps TRBD1 as D (6 bases). The V end lost 6 bases, the J end lost 2 bases, and 15 bases lay between the germline ends. CDR3 length: 15 residues. CDR1 and CDR2 from the germline V gene are KGHSH and LQKENI. In DNA form, the CDR3 reads TGTGCCAGCTCTGACCGGACAGCCCTCACAGATACGCAGTATTTT. The encoded protein is CASSDRTALTDTQYF.

The genes are TRBV3-1 (or the pseudogene TRBV3-2) and TRBJ2-7; 9 positions match TRBD1. The CDR3 length is 14 residues. CDR1 and CDR2 (germline): LGHDT, YNNKEL (reference sequence). The V and J ends lost 4 bases and 2 bases, in that order; junction bases with no gene match: 3. The CDR3 DNA is TGTGCCAGCAGCCCGGGACAGGGACCCTACGAGCAGTACTTC. It codes for CASSPGQGPYEQYF.

The CDR3 here is CASSLGQVSRGYTF. The CDR3 nucleotides read TGTGCCAGCAGCTTGGGACAAGTTTCGCGTGGCTACACCTTC. The chain carries TRBV5-8 and TRBJ1-2; D is unclear. V was cut by 0 bases and J by 7 bases, with 13 bases left in between. CDR1 is SGHTS and CDR2 is YDEGEE in the germline V gene. This CDR3 spans 14 amino acids.

The chain recombines TRBV9 with TRBJ2-2; 7 bases agree with TRBD1. CDR3 length equals 15 residues. Germline V gene data show CDR1 as SGDLS and CDR2 as YYNGEE. Trimming took 1 base from V and 5 from J; bases not matched to a gene: 5. The CDR3 DNA reads as TGTGCCAGCAGCGTATGGGCAGGGGGTACCGGGGAGCTGTTTTTT. It codes for CASSVWAGGTGELFF.

The gene calls are TRBV28 and TRBJ2-4; perhaps TRBD1 as D (6 bases). The CDR3 is 13 residues long. The germline V gene has CDR1 MDHEN and CDR2 SYDVKM. V lost 4 bases and J 9 bases, leaving 13 bases between the germline ends. The CDR3 here is CASSSTTGFIQYF. The CDR3 DNA follows: TGTGCCAGCAGTTCCACTACAGGGTTCATTCAGTACTTC.

The V gene is TRBV7-3, the J gene TRBJ2-1, with D tentatively TRBD2 (6 bases). Germline-derived CDR1 and CDR2 are SGHTA and FQGTGA. This CDR3 contains 13 residues. Trimming cost V 1 base and J 10 bases, with 11 bases left between them. CDR3 DNA sequence: TGTGCCAGCAGCTTAAAGATGGCGGGGGAGCAGTTCTTC. This encodes CASSLKMAGEQFF.

Only one count was recorded for this clone. Lacking the conserved final phenylalanine or tryptophan, this CDR3 likely reflects a read error. The V and J genes are TRBV6-2 or TRBV6-3 and TRBJ1-2; D not resolved. V gave up 2 bases and J gave up 10 bases, with 14 bases separating them. This CDR3 contains 13 residues. Germline assignment: CDR1 MNHEY and CDR2 SVGEGT. CDR3 DNA sequence: TGTGCCAGCAGTTACAGCCAGGTAGTCCTCTACACCCTC. The encoded protein is CASSYSQVVLYTL.

J is TRBJ1-6 and V is TRBV6-5; unclear D gene. The CDR3 runs 14 residues. CDR1 is MNHEY and CDR2 is SVGAGI in the germline V gene. The V gene lost 5 bases and the J gene lost 8 bases, with 13 bases spanning the gap. The CDR3 nucleotides are TGTGCCAGCAGTCAAAAGGACTGGGATTCACCCCTCCACTTT. Protein sequence: CASSQKDWDSPLHF.

V usage is TRBV6-6 and J usage is TRBJ2-7; 8 bases are a match to TRBD2. The CDR3 covers 15 residues. Trimming took 6 bases from V and 1 from J; bases not matched to a gene: 8. Germline-derived CDR1 and CDR2 are MNHNY and SVGAGI (reference sequence). CDR3 in DNA: TGTGCCAGCAGGGACCCGCGGGGGGATTCCTACGAGCAGTACTTC. Translated: CASRDPRGDSYEQYF.

This chain connects TRBV10-2 to TRBJ2-7; possibly TRBD1 or TRBD2 for D (6 bases each). Germline assignment: CDR1 WSHSY and CDR2 SAAADI. The CDR3 contains 12 residues. The V gene lost 8 bases and the J gene lost 2 bases, with 10 bases spanning the gap. As DNA, the CDR3 is TGCGCCAGCGGGGGGCCTGCCTACGAGCAGTACTTC. As protein: CASGGPAYEQYF.

This chain links TRBV24-1 with TRBJ2-3; 8 bases line up with TRBD2. CDR3 length equals 15 residues. Germline-derived CDR1 and CDR2 are KGHDR and SFDVKD. J lost 1 base, V lost 2 bases, and 1 base had no gene match. The chain's CDR3 is CATSDYSGGTDTQYF. CDR3 DNA sequence: TGTGCCACCAGTGATTATAGCGGGGGCACAGATACGCAGTATTTT.

The V and J genes are TRBV30 and TRBJ1-2; D is uncertain. V shed 3 bases and J shed 8 bases, with 13 bases lying between them. CDR1 is GTSNPN and CDR2 is SVGIG in the germline V gene (reference sequence). The CDR3 extends over 12 amino acids. The CDR3 reads CAWRVQRSGYTF. The DNA for the CDR3 is TGTGCCTGGAGAGTTCAGAGAAGCGGCTACACCTTC.

This CDR3 reads CASRPGGDYNEQFF. The CDR3 nucleotides are TGTGCCAGCAGGCCGGGGGGTGACTACAATGAGCAGTTCTTC. This chain connects TRBV7-9 to TRBJ2-1, with 7 bases identical to TRBD2. CDR1 is SEHNR and CDR2 is FQNEAQ in the germline V gene (reference sequence). The CDR3 runs 14 residues. The J segment lost 3 bases and the V segment lost 6 bases, leaving 5 bases of the junction unmatched. The variable domain in full, with the rest retrieved from reference TRBV7-9 and TRBJ2-1, is DTGVSQNPRHKITKRGQNVTFRCDPISEHNRLYWYRQTLGQGPEFLTYFQNEAQLEKSRLLSDRFSAERPKGSFSTLEIQRTEQGDSAMYLCASRPGGDYNEQFFGPGTRLTVL.

About this clone: This sample includes further DNA sequences coding for the same CDR3. The chain links TRBV9 to TRBJ2-3; D unclear. Trimming removed 0 bases from V and 0 bases from J, with 2 bases in between. CDR1 is SGDLS, CDR2 YYNGEE, per germline. The CDR3 extends over 13 amino acids. The CDR3: CASSVDSTDTQYF. The DNA of the CDR3 is TGTGCCAGCAGCGTAGACAGCACAGATACGCAGTATTTT.

The genes are TRBV7-2 and TRBJ2-7, with D uncertain. The germline CDR1 and CDR2 sequences are SGHTA and FQGNSA. The CDR3 contains 14 residues. V was shortened by 1 base and J by 0 bases, with 7 bases between the two germline ends. CDR3 bases: TGTGCCAGCAGCTTAGGGGTCAACTCCTACGAGCAGTACTTC. Translation: CASSLGVNSYEQYF.

This clone was observed a handful of times. This chain connects TRBV7-9 to TRBJ2-2; D not resolved. Trimming took 1 base from V and 2 from J, leaving 8 bases between them. The CDR3 consists of 15 residues. Germline-derived CDR1 and CDR2 are SEHNR and FQNEAQ (reference sequence). The CDR3 nucleotides are TGTGCCAGCAGCTTAGATTACGGTAACACCGGGGAGCTGTTTTTT. Protein: CASSLDYGNTGELFF.

The chain joins TRBV10-1 to TRBJ1-4, with 9 positions matching TRBD1. The length of the CDR3 is 15 residues. V trimming: 8 bases; J trimming: 7 bases; junction bases outside the gene matches: 11. Germline V lookup: CDR1 WNHNN, CDR2 SYGVQD (reference sequence). Written as DNA, the CDR3 is TGCGCCAGCCACCTAACAGGGGGCGGGAGTGAAAAACTGTTTTTT. Translating it yields CASHLTGGGSEKLFF.

This clone appeared a single time. The V and J genes are TRBV6-5 and TRBJ1-4, with D tentatively TRBD1 (6 bases). Germline V gives CDR1 MNHEY, CDR2 SVGAGI. V lost 8 bases and J lost 8, with 18 bases in between. This CDR3 region has 14 residues. The DNA for the CDR3 is TGTGCCAGCGGGAGGGGGTCGTTGGGGGAAAAACTGTTTTTT. It specifies CASGRGSLGEKLFF.

V and J are TRBV30 and TRBJ1-4; unclear D gene. The CDR3 consists of 13 residues. V lost 0 bases to trimming and J lost 8 bases, with 10 bases between them. Germline CDR1 GTSNPN, CDR2 SVGIG (reference sequence). The CDR3 sequence is CAWSVSGREKLFF. CDR3 sequence (DNA): TGTGCCTGGAGTGTATCTGGGAGGGAAAAACTGTTTTTT.

V usage is TRBV7-9 and J usage is TRBJ2-7, with TRBD2 matching over 14 bases. The CDR3 consists of 16 residues. CDR1 and CDR2 (germline): SEHNR, FQNEAQ (reference sequence). Trimming at V came to 5 bases and at J to 5 bases, leaving 8 bases not matched to a gene. CDR3 sequence reads: CASSIGTSGSGDEQYF. The CDR3 DNA follows: TGTGCCAGCAGCATCGGGACTAGCGGGAGCGGGGACGAGCAGTACTTC.

This sequence joins TRBV3-1 (or the pseudogene TRBV3-2) and TRBJ1-2, with 9 bases fitting TRBD1. Trimming removed 5 bases from V and 8 bases from J; junction bases left unmatched: 12. The CDR3 is 15 amino acids. CDR1 and CDR2 (germline): LGHDT, YNNKEL (reference sequence). The CDR3 DNA reads TGTGCCAGCAGCGCGGGACAGGGTAGTTTAGAGGGCTACACCTTC. This translates into CASSAGQGSLEGYTF.

V and J are TRBV7-9 and TRBJ1-2; D is uncertain. Germline CDR1 SEHNR, CDR2 FQNEAQ (reference sequence). This CDR3 is 13 amino acids long. V was trimmed by 2 bases and J by 1 base, leaving 5 bases between them. The CDR3 loop is CASSLPSNYGYTF. The CDR3 coding sequence is TGTGCCAGCAGCTTACCCAGTAACTATGGCTACACCTTC.

The chain recombines TRBV19 with TRBJ1-6; D ambiguous. CDR1 and CDR2 (germline): LNHDA, SQIVND (reference sequence). The CDR3 is made up of 13 amino acids. With 6 bases removed from V and 5 bases from J, the gap between germline ends came to 8 bases. CDR3 residues: CASRTGDNSPLHF. In nucleotides, the CDR3 is TGTGCCAGTAGGACCGGGGATAATTCACCCCTCCACTTT.